The following is a T cell receptor (beta chain) sequence with its context. These data are taken from a study of blood T cell repertoires in COVID-19. About the study: The United States, Italy and Spain supplied acute and convalescent COVID-19 samples.

In the authors' workflow: Amplification with reference gene primers provided the estimates of nucleated cell counts. The method was immunoSEQ multiplex PCR; TCRdb's version includes in-frame clones alone and lacks a portion of them. V and J calls and clone size come straight from that table; D and trimming were deduced from the DNA. The repertoire holds over 250,000 clones, with roughly nine tenths as singletons. Trimming removed 4 bases from V and 5 bases from J; junction bases left unmatched: 8. Germline V gene lookup returns CDR1 SEHNR and CDR2 FQNEAQ (reference sequence). This CDR3 spans 17 amino acids. Donors were grouped by their self-reported clinical history. Cohort 3 donors were reported recovered after two negative PCRs, clearance, or symptom resolution.

The sequence was collected from a young woman who had recovered from COVID-19. The specimen sequenced was PBMCs or T cells enriched from blood (not recorded which). The J gene is TRBJ2-2, the V gene TRBV7-9, with 12 positions matching TRBD2. CDR3 DNA sequence: TGTGCCAGCAGCTCAAACACCGGACTAGCGGGGACCGGGGAGCTGTTTTTT. It translates to CASSSNTGLAGTGELFF.